The subject of this entry is one T cell receptor (beta chain). The antigen is unknown. This entry belongs to a study of T cells in Graves' hyperthyroidism and ophthalmopathy. Study overall: Once the initial diagnosis was made, peripheral blood was obtained before any treatment. Study conclusions and caveats: In the blood, most expanded thyroid clonotypes above 0.001 appeared as well.

Amplified TCR beta CDR3 regions derived from RNA transcripts. When the TCR CDR3 underwent first-round RT-PCR, the HTBI primer set was used. MiXCR, applied by TCRdb to the multiplex PCR reads, yields one record per CDR3 protein. The sample records hundreds of thousands of distinct CDR3 sequences, 14% being singletons. From approximately 9.1 ml of fresh peripheral blood, PBMCs were isolated. The germline CDR1 and CDR2 sequences are SGDLS and YYNGEE. V shed 4 bases, J shed 6 bases, and the junction held 8 bases outside the gene matches. The length of the CDR3 is 14 residues. This clonotype was obtained from a woman aged 45-65 years with Graves' ophthalmopathy. The chain recombines TRBV9 with TRBJ1-2; 8 nucleotides match TRBD1. The sample taken for sequencing was blood. CDR3 bases: TGTGCCAGCAGCCCCGGGACAGGCTTCAATGGCTACACCTTC. This translates into CASSPGTGFNGYTF.